This T cell receptor beta chain emerged from a study of CD8 T cells in ankylosing spondylitis. A single record per CDR3 protein comes from TCRdb applying MiXCR to the 5' RACE reads. The data show 300,000 to 400,000 distinct CDR3 sequences, 11% seen once. This clonotype was detected only a few times. At one boundary the junction diverges from the germline segment, which might be a read error. The sequenced material came from blood, either unsorted or a sorted T cell fraction (not recorded which). The sequence was obtained from a female donor with ankylosing spondylitis or in good health (not recorded which).

The CDR3 region is CCAADPRLAGGTDTQYF. As DNA, the CDR3 is TGCTGTGCTGCCGATCCTAGACTAGCGGGAGGCACAGATACGCAGTATTTT. V usage is TRBV20-1 and J usage is TRBJ2-3; 12 bases line up with TRBD2. Germline values: CDR1 DFQATT, CDR2 SNEGSKA (reference sequence). This CDR3 has 17 residues.